This entry describes one T cell receptor (beta chain). Vbeta (60) and Jbeta (13) primers were used in the PCR. Authors' processing steps: The authors later counted tens of millions of unique TCR beta chains, some 10 million of them shared. The assay was immunoSEQ multiplex PCR, and TCRdb's table has in-frame clones only and misses some. The DNA was the basis for D and trimming; V, J and clone size are from that table. The sample shows about 190,000 clones, 75% to 85% of them seen only once. Nominally healthy donors provided the samples, though records likely missed some immune exposures. Germline trimming cut 3 bases from V and 3 bases from J; bases unmatched to any gene: 8. Germline V gene lookup returns CDR1 SGHNT and CDR2 YYREEE (reference sequence). The CDR3 length is 15 residues. The data belong to a study of cytomegalovirus exposure and HLA in healthy donors.

This sequence was found in a woman aged 50 to 65 in good health and CMV-seronegative. The source material was PBMCs. V is TRBV5-4 and J is TRBJ1-2, with 7 bases matching TRBD1. The CDR3 DNA reads as TGTGCCAGCAGCTCGACTTCGGGACAGCACTATGGCTACACCTTC. This translates into CASSSTSGQHYGYTF.